This entry describes one T cell receptor beta chain. No antigen is known for it. The sample comes from a study of cytomegalovirus exposure and HLA in healthy donors. This CDR3 spans 15 amino acids. V was pared by 5 bases and J by 8 bases, with 9 bases of the junction left unmatched. CDR1 and CDR2 (germline): MNHEY, SVGAGI. Study-level points and caveats: What a later analysis reportedly showed was that an Asian-associated ancestry cluster had fewer N-insertions than the approximately 700-donor mean.

PCR amplification relied on 60 Vbeta primers (plus 13 Jbeta primers). TCRdb's table, derived via immunoSEQ multiplex PCR, lists solely in-frame clones and lacks some. The table has more than 95,000 clones, 60% to 85% seen once. The rearrangement uses TRBV6-5 and TRBJ1-2, with TRBD1 identical over 12 bases. The sequenced sample consisted of PBMCs. This sequence was found in a young man in good health and CMV-seronegative. The CDR3 DNA follows: TGTGCCAGCAGTGCCCCGGGACAGGGGGCTCAAGGCTACACCTTC. This gives the protein CASSAPGQGAQGYTF.